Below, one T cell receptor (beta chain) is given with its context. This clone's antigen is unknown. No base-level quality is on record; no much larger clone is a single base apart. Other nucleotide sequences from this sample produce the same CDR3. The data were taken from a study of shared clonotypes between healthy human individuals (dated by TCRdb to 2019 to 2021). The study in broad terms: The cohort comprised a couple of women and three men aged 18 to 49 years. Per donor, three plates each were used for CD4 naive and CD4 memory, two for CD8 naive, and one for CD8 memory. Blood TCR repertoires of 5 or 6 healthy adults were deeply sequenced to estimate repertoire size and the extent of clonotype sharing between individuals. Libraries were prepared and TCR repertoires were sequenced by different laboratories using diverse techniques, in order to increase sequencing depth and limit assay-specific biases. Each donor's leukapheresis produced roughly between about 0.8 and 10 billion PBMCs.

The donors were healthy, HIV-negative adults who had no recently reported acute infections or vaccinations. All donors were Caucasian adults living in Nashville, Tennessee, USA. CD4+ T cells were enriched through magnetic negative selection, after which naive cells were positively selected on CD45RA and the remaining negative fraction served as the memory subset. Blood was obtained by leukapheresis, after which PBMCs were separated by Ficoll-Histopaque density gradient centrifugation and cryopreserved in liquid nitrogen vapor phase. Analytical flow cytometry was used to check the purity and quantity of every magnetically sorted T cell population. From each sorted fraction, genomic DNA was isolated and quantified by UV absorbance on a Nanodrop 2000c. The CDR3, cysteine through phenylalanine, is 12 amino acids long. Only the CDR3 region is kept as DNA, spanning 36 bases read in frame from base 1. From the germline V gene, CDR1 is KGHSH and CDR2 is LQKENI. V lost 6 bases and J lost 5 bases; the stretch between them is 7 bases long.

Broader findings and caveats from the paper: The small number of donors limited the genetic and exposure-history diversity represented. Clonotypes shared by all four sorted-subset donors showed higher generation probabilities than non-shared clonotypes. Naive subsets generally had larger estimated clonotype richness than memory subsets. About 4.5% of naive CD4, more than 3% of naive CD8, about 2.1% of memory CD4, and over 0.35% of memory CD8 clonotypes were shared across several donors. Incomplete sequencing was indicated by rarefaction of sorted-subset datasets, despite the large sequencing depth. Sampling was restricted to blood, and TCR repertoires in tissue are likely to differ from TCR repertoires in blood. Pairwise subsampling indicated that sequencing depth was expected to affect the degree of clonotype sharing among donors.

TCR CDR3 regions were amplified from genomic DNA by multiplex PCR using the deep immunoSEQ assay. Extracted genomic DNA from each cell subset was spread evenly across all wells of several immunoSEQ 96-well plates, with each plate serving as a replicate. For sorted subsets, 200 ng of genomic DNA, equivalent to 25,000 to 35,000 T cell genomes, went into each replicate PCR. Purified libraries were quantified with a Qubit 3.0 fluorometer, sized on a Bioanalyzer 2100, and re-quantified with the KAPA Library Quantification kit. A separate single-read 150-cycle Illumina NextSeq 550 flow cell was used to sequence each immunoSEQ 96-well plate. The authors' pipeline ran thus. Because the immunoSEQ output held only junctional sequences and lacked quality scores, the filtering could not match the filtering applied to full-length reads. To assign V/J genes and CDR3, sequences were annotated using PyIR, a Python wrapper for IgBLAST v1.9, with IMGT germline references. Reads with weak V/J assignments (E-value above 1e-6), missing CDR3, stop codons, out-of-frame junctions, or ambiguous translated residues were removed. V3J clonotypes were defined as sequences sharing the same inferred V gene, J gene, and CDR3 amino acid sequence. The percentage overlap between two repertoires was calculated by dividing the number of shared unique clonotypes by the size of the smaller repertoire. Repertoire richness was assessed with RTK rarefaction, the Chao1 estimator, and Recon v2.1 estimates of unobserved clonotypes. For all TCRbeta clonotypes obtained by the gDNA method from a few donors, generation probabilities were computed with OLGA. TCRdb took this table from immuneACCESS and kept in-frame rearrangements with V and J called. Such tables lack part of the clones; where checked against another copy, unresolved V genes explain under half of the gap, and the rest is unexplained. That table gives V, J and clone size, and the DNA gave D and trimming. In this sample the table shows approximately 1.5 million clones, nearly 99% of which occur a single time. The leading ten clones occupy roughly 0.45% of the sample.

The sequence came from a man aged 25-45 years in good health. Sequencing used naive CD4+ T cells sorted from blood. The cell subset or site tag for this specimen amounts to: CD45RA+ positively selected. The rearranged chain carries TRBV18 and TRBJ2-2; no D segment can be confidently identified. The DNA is TGTGCCAGCTCCCGAAATACCGGGGAGCTGTTTTTT. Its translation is CASSRNTGELFF.